This T cell receptor beta chain was recorded in a study of a mutant IDH1 vaccine in newly diagnosed glioma. Across the whole study: At weeks 1, 3, 5, 7, 11, 15, 19 and 23, patients received a vaccination, eight in all. Most patients had received both radiotherapy and temozolomide, the prior options being radiotherapy, temozolomide, or both.

Assay used: immunoSEQ multiplex PCR; TCRdb lists only in-frame clones, some missing. Counted here are 60,000 or so clones, around 89% occurring once; the ten biggest clones make up less than 2%. Time point indicated: week 11, during vaccination. Each vaccine dose was 300 ug of mutant IDH1 20-mer peptide, with topical imiquimod. A remark on this clone: Its matching antigen is unknown.

This TCR was sampled from a man aged 35-49 years with glioma. The material sequenced was PBMCs, taken from a glioma patient whose treatment included an IDH1 peptide vaccine.

The chain's CDR3 is CASRETSKAFF. In nucleotides, the CDR3 is TGTGCCAGCAGGGAGACAAGTAAAGCTTTCTTT. The V gene is TRBV6-1, the J gene TRBJ1-1; D is unclear. CDR3 length equals 11 residues. V gave up 6 bases and J gave up 9 bases, with 11 bases separating them. The germline CDR1 and CDR2 sequences are MNHNS and SASEGT.